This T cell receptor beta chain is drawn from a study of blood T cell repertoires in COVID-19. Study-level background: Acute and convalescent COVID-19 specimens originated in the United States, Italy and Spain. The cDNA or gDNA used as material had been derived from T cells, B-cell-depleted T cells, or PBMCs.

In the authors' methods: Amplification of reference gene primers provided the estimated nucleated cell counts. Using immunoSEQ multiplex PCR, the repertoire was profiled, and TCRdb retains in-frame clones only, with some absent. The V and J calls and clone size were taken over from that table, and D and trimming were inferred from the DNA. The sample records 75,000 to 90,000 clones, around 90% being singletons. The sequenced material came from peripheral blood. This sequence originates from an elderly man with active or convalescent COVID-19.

The CDR3 coding sequence is TGCGCCAGCGGCCTAGCGGGGGGGCGAGAGACCCAGTACTTC. Residues: CASGLAGGRETQYF. The V call is TRBV5-1, the J call TRBJ2-5, with TRBD2 identical over 12 bases. Germline V gene sequence: CDR1 SGHRS, CDR2 YFSETQ. Unmatched junction bases numbered 5, after V lost 7 bases and J lost 4 bases. The CDR3 spans 14 residues.